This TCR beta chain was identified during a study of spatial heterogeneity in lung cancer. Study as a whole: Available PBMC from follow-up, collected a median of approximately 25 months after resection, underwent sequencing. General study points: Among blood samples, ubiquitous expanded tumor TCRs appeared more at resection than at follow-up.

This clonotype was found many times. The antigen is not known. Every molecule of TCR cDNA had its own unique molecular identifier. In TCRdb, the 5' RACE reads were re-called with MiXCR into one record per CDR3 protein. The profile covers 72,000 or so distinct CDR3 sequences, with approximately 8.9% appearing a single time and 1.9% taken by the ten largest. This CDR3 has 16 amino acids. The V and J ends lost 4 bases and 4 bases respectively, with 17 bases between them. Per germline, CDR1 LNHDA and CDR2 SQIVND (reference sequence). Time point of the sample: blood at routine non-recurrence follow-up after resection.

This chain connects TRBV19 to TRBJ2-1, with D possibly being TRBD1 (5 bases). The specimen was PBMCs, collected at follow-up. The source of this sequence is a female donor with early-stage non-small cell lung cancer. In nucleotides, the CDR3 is TGTGCCAGTAGTACGGACACCTTCAGACCTTACAATGAGCAGTTCTTC. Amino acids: CASSTDTFRPYNEQFF.